This TCR beta chain was identified in a study of T cells in Graves' hyperthyroidism and ophthalmopathy. Trimming took 0 bases from V and 1 from J, leaving 0 bases between them. CDR1 DFQATT and CDR2 SNEGSKA come from the germline V gene (reference sequence). The CDR3 covers 11 residues. This clonotype came up many times. Its antigen is currently unknown. TCR beta CDR3 sequences were amplified from RNA transcripts. Initially, a first-round RT-PCR of the TCR CDR3 employed the HTBI primer set. TCRdb reprocessed the multiplex PCR reads via MiXCR and lists one record per CDR3 protein. Among about 320,000 distinct CDR3 sequences, approximately 17% were seen once, and the ten largest hold around 33%. Findings of the study overall: Ophthalmopathy could be told apart from stable hyperthyroidism with a 13 V-J model.

Patients were excluded because of uncontrolled infection, other autoimmune disease, pregnancy or lactation. The sequenced material came from blood. The chain links TRBV20-1 to TRBJ2-5; D gene ambiguous. The clonotype comes from a man between 25 and 39 years old with Graves' hyperthyroidism. In DNA, the CDR3 is TGCAGTGCTAGAGACCAAGAGACCCAGTACTTC. Translating it yields CSARDQETQYF.